The table lists the clone carrying this T cell receptor beta chain with a count of one. Its antigen is unknown. Per the study methods: Filtering differed because ImmunoSEQ produced junction-only sequences that carried no quality scores. Assay: immunoSEQ multiplex PCR; the TCRdb copy retains only in-frame clones and omits some. V, J and clone size are those of that table, while D and trimming were read from the DNA. The table shows about 750,000 clones, with 80% to 95% occurring only once. Germline CDR1 and CDR2: MNHNS and SASEGT. Trimming shortened V by 0 bases and J by 3 bases, and 6 bases separated the two germline ends. The CDR3 is made up of 13 amino acids. Naive CD8 cells comprised CD45RO-negative, CCR7-positively selected cells, excluding terminally differentiated effector memory CD45RA+ cells. This sample is drawn from a study of shared clonotypes between healthy human individuals. Whole-study findings and limits: Represented diversity (both genetic and exposure-history) was limited by the small number of donors.

The sequence was collected from a man aged 25 to 40 in good health. The chain is built from TRBV6-1 and TRBJ2-7; D gene ambiguous. The sequencing input was naive CD8+ T cells sorted from blood. The CDR3 coding sequence is TGTGCCAGCAGTGAAGCCGTTCACTACGAGCAGTACTTC. It is translated as CASSEAVHYEQYF.